What follows describes a single T cell receptor beta chain. The sample originates from a study of OX40 agonist ivuxolimab in advanced cancers. Using immunoSEQ multiplex PCR, the repertoire was profiled, and TCRdb retains in-frame clones only, with some absent. The sample contains fewer than 50,000 clones, about nine tenths of which appear only once. V was trimmed by 3 bases and J by 3 bases, leaving 13 bases between them. Germline assignment: CDR1 LNHDA and CDR2 SQIVND (reference sequence). The CDR3 totals 15 residues. The rearrangement uses TRBV19 and TRBJ2-3, with D perhaps TRBD2 (5 bases). Source: CD4+ or CD8+ T cells sorted from blood, taken in a trial of the OX40 agonist ivuxolimab. This TCR came from an adult with an advanced solid tumor such as melanoma, head and neck, liver or kidney cancer. In DNA, the CDR3 is TGTGCCAGTAGTATTAGACGGGAACAAACAGATACGCAGTATTTT. It is translated as CASSIRREQTDTQYF.